These 6 T cell receptor beta chains were all obtained from the same sample, sequenced in a study of cytomegalovirus exposure and HLA in healthy donors. Use of 60 Vbeta and 13 Jbeta primers characterized the PCR. Data came from immunoSEQ multiplex PCR; TCRdb stores just in-frame clones and leaves some out. The table lists 65,000 to 100,000 clones, 75% of them singletons. Sequencing was performed on PBMCs. The source of these receptors is a man in his forties or fifties in good health and CMV-seronegative.

This clone was observed a few times. This chain connects TRBV28 to TRBJ1-1, with a tentative D call TRBD1 (6 bases). In germline, CDR1 is MDHEN, CDR2 SYDVKM. The CDR3 loop spans 14 amino acids. V lost 8 bases to trimming and J lost 0 bases, with 13 bases between them. CDR3 region: CASGAGALNTEAFF. For the CDR3, the DNA is TGTGCCAGCGGGGCAGGGGCCCTGAACACTGAAGCTTTCTTT. Combining the CDR3 with reference TRBV28 and TRBJ1-1 gives the whole variable domain DVKVTQSSRYLVKRTGEKVFLECVQDMDHENMFWYRQDPGLGLRLIYFSYDVKMKEKGDIPEGYSVSREKKERFSLILESASTNQTSMYLCASGAGALNTEAFFGQGTRLTVV.

The chain couples TRBV7-9 to TRBJ2-1; 8 bases match TRBD2. J lost 3 bases, V lost 5 bases, and 6 bases had no gene match. CDR3 length: 15 residues. Germline CDR1 and CDR2: SEHNR and FQNEAQ (reference sequence). The chain's CDR3 is CASSQRLAHYNEQFF. The CDR3 coding sequence is TGTGCCAGCAGCCAGAGACTAGCGCACTACAATGAGCAGTTCTTC.

This chain connects TRBV2 to TRBJ1-2, with a tentative D call TRBD1 (5 bases). The V and J ends lost 4 bases and 1 base respectively, with 10 bases between them. The CDR3 totals 14 residues. CDR1 and CDR2 from the germline V gene are SNHLY and FYNNEI. CDR3: CASSGGRVNYGYTF. The CDR3 nucleotides read TGTGCCAGCAGTGGGGGCAGGGTTAACTATGGCTACACCTTC.

This clone came up a few times. The rearrangement uses TRBV2 and TRBJ1-4, with 9 bases that match TRBD1. The CDR3 consists of 15 residues. V dropped 6 bases and J dropped 5; count of bases not matched to a gene: 7. In germline, CDR1 is SNHLY, CDR2 FYNNEI. The CDR3 region has the DNA TGTGCCAGCAGGGCAAGGACAGGGGAGAATGAAAAACTGTTTTTT. It codes for CASRARTGENEKLFF. Complete variable domain (other parts from reference TRBV2 and TRBJ1-4): EPEVTQTPSHQVTQMGQEVILRCVPISNHLYFYWYRQILGQKVEFLVSFYNNEISEKSEIFDDQFSVERPDGSNFTLKIRSTKLEDSAMYFCASRARTGENEKLFFGSGTQLSVL.

The rearrangement uses TRBV13 and TRBJ2-7, with TRBD1 identical over 10 bases. Germline V gene lookup returns CDR1 PRHDT and CDR2 FYEKMQ (reference sequence). Losses at the gene ends were 4 bases for V and 7 bases for J; bases not matched to a gene: 10. The CDR3 is 15 residues long. CDR3 residues: CASSWTGTGVREQYF. Written as DNA, the CDR3 is TGTGCCAGCAGCTGGACCGGGACAGGGGTCCGGGAGCAGTACTTC. The whole variable domain, remainder taken from reference TRBV13 and TRBJ2-7, is AAGVIQSPRHLIKEKRETATLKCYPIPRHDTVYWYQQGPGQDPQFLISFYEKMQSDKGSIPDRFSAQQFSDYHSELNMSSLELGDSALYFCASSWTGTGVREQYFGPGTRLTVT.

The chain recombines TRBV2 with TRBJ2-3; 13 nucleotides line up with TRBD2. The germline V gene has CDR1 SNHLY and CDR2 FYNNEI. V was pared by 6 bases and J by 4 bases, with 7 bases of the junction left unmatched. The CDR3 extends over 16 amino acids. The CDR3 loop is CASSQGLAGFSDTQYF. The CDR3 nucleotides are TGTGCCAGCAGCCAGGGACTAGCGGGATTTTCAGATACGCAGTATTTT. Together with reference TRBV2 and TRBJ2-3, the CDR3 gives the full variable domain: EPEVTQTPSHQVTQMGQEVILRCVPISNHLYFYWYRQILGQKVEFLVSFYNNEISEKSEIFDDQFSVERPDGSNFTLKIRSTKLEDSAMYFCASSQGLAGFSDTQYFGPGTRLTVL.